The next 5 T cell receptor beta chains were all read from a single sample in a study of blood T cell repertoires in COVID-19. Profiled with immunoSEQ multiplex PCR; TCRdb holds only in-frame clones, not every one. The sample records fewer than 350,000 clones, approximately 85% being singletons. The sample consisted of peripheral blood. These receptors originate from a human donor in a cohort sampled during active COVID-19.

The chain recombines TRBV20-1 with TRBJ1-2; TRBD1 is a possible D gene (5 bases). The CDR3 covers 15 residues. Trimming stripped 3 bases from V and 1 base from J, with 15 bases between. The V gene's germline CDR1 is DFQATT and CDR2 SNEGSKA (reference sequence). The chain's CDR3 is CSASEGGADNYGYTF. For the CDR3, the DNA is TGCAGTGCTAGTGAAGGCGGGGCCGATAACTATGGCTACACCTTC.

This chain links TRBV5-6 with TRBJ1-2; TRBD1 matches at 7 bases. This CDR3 is 14 amino acids long. The V and J ends lost 2 bases and 8 bases, in that order; junction bases with no gene match: 9. In germline, CDR1 is SGHDT, CDR2 YYEEEE. The CDR3 coding sequence is TGTGCCAGCAGCTTAGGTTCAGGGGGATCCGGCTACACCTTC. It encodes CASSLGSGGSGYTF.

The chain uses TRBV10-3 and TRBJ2-3; maybe TRBD1 (7 bases). Trimming left V 5 bases short and J 0 bases short, with 12 bases between. CDR3 length: 15 residues. The germline gives CDR1 ENHRY, CDR2 SYGVKD. The CDR3 region is CAISPEGASTDTQYF. The CDR3 DNA reads as TGTGCCATCAGTCCGGAGGGGGCTAGCACAGATACGCAGTATTTT.

As regards this clone: The same CDR3 also results from other DNA sequences found in this sample. J is TRBJ1-6 and V is TRBV9; D is unclear. Germline CDR1 reads SGDLS; CDR2 reads YYNGEE. The V gene lost 1 base and the J gene lost 8 bases, with 7 bases spanning the gap. The CDR3 covers 13 residues. The CDR3, as DNA: TGTGCCAGCAGCGTATTTTCGGATTCACCCCTCCACTTT. The encoded protein is CASSVFSDSPLHF.

The J gene is TRBJ2-7, the V gene TRBV7-3; D might be TRBD1 (5 bases). Looked up from germline, CDR1 is SGHTA and CDR2 is FQGTGA. The CDR3 is made up of 13 amino acids. V shed 3 bases and J shed 6 bases, with 12 bases lying between them. The CDR3 here is CASSLSGRGEQYF. CDR3 sequence (DNA): TGTGCCAGCAGCTTGTCAGGGCGAGGCGAGCAGTACTTC.